The present T cell receptor beta chain was sequenced within a study of blood T cell repertoires in COVID-19. The overall study: Sites in the United States, Italy and Spain provided acute and convalescent COVID-19 samples. Sources were T cells, B-cell-depleted T cells, or PBMCs; the material itself was cDNA or gDNA.

Patients of the Seattle cohort, enrolled during active infection, were followed longitudinally. Germline V gene data show CDR1 as DFQATT and CDR2 as SNEGSKA (reference sequence). There are 11 residues in the CDR3. The V end was cut by 2 bases, the J end by 6 bases, with 2 bases between. In the original processing: Nucleated cell number was recorded as an estimate derived from reference gene primer amplification. Profiled with immunoSEQ multiplex PCR; TCRdb holds only in-frame clones, not every one. V, J and clone size derive from that table, while D and trimming were established from the DNA sequence. This sample has 390,000 or so clones, with roughly 90% found just once.

Sequencing input: peripheral blood. V is TRBV20-1 and J is TRBJ1-6; D not certain. The TCR was taken from a young woman with COVID-19, enrolled during active disease. The CDR3 loop is CSARRNSPLHF. The DNA for the CDR3 is TGCAGTGCTAGACGTAATTCACCCCTCCACTTT.